These 24 T cell receptor beta chains were sequenced from one sample in a study of blood T cell repertoires in COVID-19. Data came from immunoSEQ multiplex PCR; TCRdb stores just in-frame clones and leaves some out. The sample has roughly 120,000 clones; approximately 86% are singletons. Sequenced sample: peripheral blood. The source of these receptors is a man between 40 and 49 years old with acute or convalescent COVID-19.

J is TRBJ2-3 and V is TRBV6-5; no reliable D call. This CDR3 comprises 15 residues. The V and J ends lost 6 bases and 2 bases respectively, with 15 bases between them. CDR1 is MNHEY and CDR2 is SVGAGI in the germline V gene. The CDR3 loop is CASRLDLELTDTQYF. The DNA of the CDR3 is TGTGCCAGCAGATTAGACTTGGAACTCACAGATACGCAGTATTTT.

This chain joins TRBV6-5 and TRBJ2-7; TRBD1 aligns across 11 bases. Trimming cost V 5 bases and J 5 bases; bases outside gene matches: 8. The CDR3 is 15 amino acids. Germline lookup yields CDR1 MNHEY and CDR2 SVGAGI. The CDR3 nucleotides are TGTGCCAGCAGTCAACCGGACAGGGGGCTAGACGAGCAGTACTTC. This sequence encodes CASSQPDRGLDEQYF.

The V gene is TRBV30, the J gene TRBJ1-5; 8 bases are a match to TRBD1. The V segment lost 8 bases and the J segment 3 bases; nucleotides outside the gene matches: 12. Germline assignment: CDR1 GTSNPN and CDR2 SVGIG (reference sequence). This CDR3 is 15 amino acids long. The CDR3: CASNRGGDINQPQHF. DNA for the CDR3: TGTGCCAGCAACAGGGGGGGAGACATCAATCAGCCCCAGCATTTT.

V gene TRBV7-2 combines with J gene TRBJ2-1; 9 nucleotides agree with TRBD2. V was pared by 5 bases and J by 6 bases, with 8 bases of the junction left unmatched. Germline V gene data show CDR1 as SGHTA and CDR2 as FQGNSA. The CDR3 consists of 15 residues. The CDR3 spells CASSRGRGTRNEQFF. CDR3 DNA: TGTGCCAGCAGCCGCGGGAGGGGGACCCGCAATGAGCAGTTCTTC.

The chain employs TRBV5-5 and TRBJ1-4, with D maybe TRBD1 (5 bases). CDR1 is SGHKS and CDR2 is YYEKEE in the germline V gene (reference sequence). Trimming took off 3 bases at V and 0 bases at J, with 6 bases between the two ends. CDR3 length: 14 residues. The CDR3 DNA follows: TGTGCCAGCAGCTCGGGGGCAACTAATGAAAAACTGTTTTTT. It codes for CASSSGATNEKLFF.

The chain is built from TRBV3-1 (or the pseudogene TRBV3-2) and TRBJ2-5, with TRBD2 matching over 10 bases. CDR3 size: 18 residues. Germline V gene sequence: CDR1 LGHDT, CDR2 YNNKEL (reference sequence). After removal of 3 bases from V and 4 bases from J, the junction contained 14 bases not matched to a gene. The CDR3 DNA follows: TGTGCCAGCAGCCAGGGTAGTAGTAGCGGGGGGAGAGGAGAGACCCAGTACTTC. It is translated as CASSQGSSSGGRGETQYF.

This clone was detected a few times. The genes are TRBV11-2 and TRBJ2-1, with 8 nucleotides matching TRBD2. This CDR3 contains 16 residues. Unmatched junction bases numbered 11, after V lost 4 bases and J lost 6 bases. CDR1 and CDR2 (germline): SGHAT, FQNNGV. The CDR3 DNA is TGTGCCAGCAGCTCTACCGGGACTAGTTGGGGCAATGAGCAGTTCTTC. Its protein is CASSSTGTSWGNEQFF.

The V and J genes are TRBV6-1 and TRBJ2-5, with TRBD2 identical over 10 bases. The germline CDR1 and CDR2 sequences are MNHNS and SASEGT. After removal of 1 base from V and 4 bases from J, the junction contained 6 bases not matched to a gene. The length of the CDR3 is 16 residues. The CDR3 sequence is CASSEGSGRAVETQYF. The CDR3 nucleotides read TGTGCCAGCAGTGAAGGGAGCGGGAGGGCCGTAGAGACCCAGTACTTC.

This rearrangement joins TRBV2 to TRBJ1-1; perhaps TRBD1 as D (5 bases). Trimming pared 7 bases from V and 0 bases from J, leaving 15 bases between. This CDR3 contains 15 residues. In germline, CDR1 is SNHLY, CDR2 FYNNEI. CDR3 loop: CASTNLGVLNTEAFF. CDR3 DNA: TGTGCCAGCACCAACCTAGGGGTTTTGAACACTGAAGCTTTCTTT. Full variable domain (remainder filled in from reference TRBV2 and TRBJ1-1): EPEVTQTPSHQVTQMGQEVILRCVPISNHLYFYWYRQILGQKVEFLVSFYNNEISEKSEIFDDQFSVERPDGSNFTLKIRSTKLEDSAMYFCASTNLGVLNTEAFFGQGTRLTVV.

V gene TRBV10-2 combines with J gene TRBJ1-6, with D perhaps TRBD1 (5 bases). Germline V gene data show CDR1 as WSHSY and CDR2 as SAAADI. The CDR3 is 14 amino acids. Between the trimmed V and J ends, which lost 4 bases and 7 bases, there was a span of 11 bases. The CDR3 sequence is CASSAGGGNSPLHF. The CDR3 DNA reads as TGCGCCAGCAGTGCCGGGGGAGGCAATTCACCCCTCCACTTT.

The rearrangement joins TRBV11-2 to TRBJ2-1; D uncertain. The CDR3 extends over 12 amino acids. Germline V gene data show CDR1 as SGHAT and CDR2 as FQNNGV. V was pared by 4 bases and J by 8 bases, with 9 bases between. In DNA form, the CDR3 reads TGTGCCAGCAGCTCCCTTAATCATGAGCAGTTCTTC. Translating it yields CASSSLNHEQFF. Filled out from reference TRBV11-2 and TRBJ2-1, the complete variable domain reads EAGVAQSPRYKIIEKRQSVAFWCNPISGHATLYWYQQILGQGPKLLIQFQNNGVVDDSQLPKDRFSAERLKGVDSTLKIQPAKLEDSAVYLCASSSLNHEQFFGPGTRLTVL.

The chain has TRBV30 and TRBJ2-3, with 8 bases lining up with TRBD2. With V trimmed by 0 bases and J by 2 bases, 4 bases remained unmatched. Germline loops: CDR1 GTSNPN, CDR2 SVGIG (reference sequence). The CDR3 loop spans 15 amino acids. CDR3 nucleotides: TGTGCCTGGAGTGTAGGTAGCGGGGACACAGATACGCAGTATTTT. Residues: CAWSVGSGDTDTQYF.

The V gene is TRBV11-2, the J gene TRBJ2-3; D might be TRBD2 (6 bases). Germline V gene sequence: CDR1 SGHAT, CDR2 FQNNGV. This CDR3 has 14 residues. The V end lost 3 bases, the J end lost 2 bases, and 9 bases lay between the germline ends. The CDR3 protein is CASSLGDFTDTQYF. In nucleotides, the CDR3 is TGTGCCAGCAGCTTGGGGGACTTCACAGATACGCAGTATTTT. The full variable domain, its missing parts supplied by reference TRBV11-2 and TRBJ2-3, is EAGVAQSPRYKIIEKRQSVAFWCNPISGHATLYWYQQILGQGPKLLIQFQNNGVVDDSQLPKDRFSAERLKGVDSTLKIQPAKLEDSAVYLCASSLGDFTDTQYFGPGTRLTVL.

The chain combines TRBV9 with TRBJ2-1; TRBD2 is a possible D gene (6 bases). The germline V and J ends were trimmed by 3 bases and 6 bases, with 10 bases remaining between them. The CDR3 is made up of 13 amino acids. The germline CDR1 and CDR2 sequences are SGDLS and YYNGEE. The CDR3 nucleotides are TGTGCCAGCAGCGACCGGAGGGCCAATGAGCAGTTCTTC. Translated: CASSDRRANEQFF.

The V and J genes are TRBV14 and TRBJ1-1, with D maybe TRBD1 (6 bases). Germline lookup yields CDR1 SGHDN and CDR2 FVKESK. V was shortened by 2 bases and J by 1 base, with 17 bases between the two germline ends. The CDR3 covers 17 residues. The CDR3 nucleotides read TGTGCCAGCAGCCAAATGCCCCGGGGGGGCTGGAACACTGAAGCTTTCTTT. Translated: CASSQMPRGGWNTEAFF.

The chain employs TRBV19 and TRBJ1-5, with D uncertain. With 1 base removed from V and 0 bases from J, the gap between germline ends came to 7 bases. This CDR3 comprises 15 residues. The germline V gene has CDR1 LNHDA and CDR2 SQIVND (reference sequence). In nucleotides, the CDR3 is TGTGCCAGTAGTATAGTTGCAGATAGCAATCAGCCCCAGCATTTT. It specifies CASSIVADSNQPQHF.

CDR3 nucleotides: TGTGCCAGTAGGGGGATAGGGGACAATCAGCCCCAGCATTTT. Its translation is CASRGIGDNQPQHF. The J gene is TRBJ1-5, the V gene TRBV19; TRBD1 might be the D (5 bases). V was cut by 6 bases and J by 3 bases, with 12 bases left in between. The CDR3 runs to 14 residues. Germline V gene data show CDR1 as LNHDA and CDR2 as SQIVND (reference sequence).

This clone was seen more than once but under ten times. V gene TRBV6-5 combines with J gene TRBJ2-5; D not certain. The CDR3 is 14 amino acids. CDR1 is MNHEY and CDR2 is SVGAGI in the germline V gene. V was shortened by 0 bases and J by 2 bases, with 7 bases between the two germline ends. The CDR3 DNA sequence: TGTGCCAGCAGTTACTCGTATAGTCAAGAGACCCAGTACTTC. This translates into CASSYSYSQETQYF.

This clone was observed once. The chain carries TRBV6-5 and TRBJ1-2; a weak D match, TRBD1 (5 bases). The V gene's germline CDR1 is MNHEY and CDR2 SVGAGI. CDR3 length: 13 amino acids. V was shortened by 2 bases and J by 3 bases, with 7 bases between the two germline ends. The CDR3 region is CASSYGAYYGYTF. CDR3 nucleotides: TGTGCCAGCAGTTACGGGGCCTACTATGGCTACACCTTC.

This chain connects TRBV10-3 to TRBJ1-1; the D is unclear. Germline V lookup: CDR1 ENHRY, CDR2 SYGVKD. The length of the CDR3 is 15 residues. Trimming stripped 0 bases from V and 6 bases from J, with 14 bases between. The CDR3 nucleotides read TGTGCCATCAGTGAGTCGCGCCTAGCTGGATCTGAAGCTTTCTTT. Its protein is CAISESRLAGSEAFF.

The chain carries TRBV18 and TRBJ2-7, with D possibly TRBD1 on 6 matching bases. The length of the CDR3 is 13 residues. With 4 bases removed from V and 4 bases from J, the gap between germline ends came to 11 bases. CDR1 is KGHSH and CDR2 is LQKENI in the germline V gene. The CDR3 protein is CASSLGQSYEQYF. In DNA form, the CDR3 reads TGTGCCAGCTCACTAGGACAGAGTTACGAGCAGTACTTC.

V gene TRBV6-5 combines with J gene TRBJ1-6; D is uncertain. V lost 4 bases and J 0 bases, leaving 10 bases between the germline ends. The CDR3 is 16 residues long. Germline CDR1 MNHEY, CDR2 SVGAGI. The CDR3 sequence: CASSSARGSYNSPLHF. The CDR3 nucleotides read TGTGCCAGCAGTTCTGCTCGGGGCTCCTATAATTCACCCCTCCACTTT.

The chain has TRBV11-2 and TRBJ1-1; D perhaps matches TRBD1 (5 bases). The CDR3 sequence is 13 residues long. Trimming took 1 base from V and 4 from J, leaving 7 bases between them. The germline CDR1 and CDR2 sequences are SGHAT and FQNNGV. CDR3 DNA sequence: TGTGCCAGCAGCTTAGGGGACTCCACTGAAGCTTTCTTT. This gives the protein CASSLGDSTEAFF.

This chain links TRBV10-3 with TRBJ2-5, with a possible D match to TRBD2 (5 bases). Trimming cost V 7 bases and J 5 bases, with 14 bases left between them. Germline V CDR1 and CDR2: ENHRY, SYGVKD. This CDR3 contains 13 residues. In DNA, the CDR3 is TGTGCCATCAAGAGTAGCGTGGAGGAGACCCAGTACTTC. Translated: CAIKSSVEETQYF.